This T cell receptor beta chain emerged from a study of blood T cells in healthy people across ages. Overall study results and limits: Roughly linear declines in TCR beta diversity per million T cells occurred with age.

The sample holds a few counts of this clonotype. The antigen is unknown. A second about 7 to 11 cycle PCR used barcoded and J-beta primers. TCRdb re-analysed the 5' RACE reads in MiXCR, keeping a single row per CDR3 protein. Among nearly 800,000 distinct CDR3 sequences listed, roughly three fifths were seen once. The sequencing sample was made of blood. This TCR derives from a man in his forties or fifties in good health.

The CDR3 region has the DNA TGTGCCAGTAAGAAACGAGGGTACTACGAGCAGTACTTC. It is translated as CASKKRGYYEQYF. The rearrangement uses TRBV12-3 or TRBV12-4 and TRBJ2-4; TRBD2 is a possible D gene (5 bases). Matching the DNA end better, TRBJ2-7 makes the J call doubtful. The CDR3 sequence is 13 residues long.